Reported below is one TCR beta chain. There are 14 residues in the CDR3. Trimming removed 6 bases from V and 2 bases from J; junction bases left unmatched: 4. Germline assignment: CDR1 MNHEY and CDR2 SMNVEV (reference sequence). The sample is drawn from a study of blood T cell repertoires in COVID-19. The assay was immunoSEQ multiplex PCR, and TCRdb's table has in-frame clones only and misses some. There are approximately 150,000 clones in the sample; approximately 80% occur only once, and 8% lies in the top ten. The V gene is TRBV27, the J gene TRBJ2-7, with 10 bases aligning to TRBD1. Sequences were obtained from PBMCs or T cells enriched from blood (not recorded which). The clonotype comes from a woman aged 45-60 years who had recovered from COVID-19. The CDR3 here is CASRPGQGAYEQYF. The CDR3, as DNA: TGTGCCAGCAGACCTGGACAGGGGGCCTACGAGCAGTACTTC.